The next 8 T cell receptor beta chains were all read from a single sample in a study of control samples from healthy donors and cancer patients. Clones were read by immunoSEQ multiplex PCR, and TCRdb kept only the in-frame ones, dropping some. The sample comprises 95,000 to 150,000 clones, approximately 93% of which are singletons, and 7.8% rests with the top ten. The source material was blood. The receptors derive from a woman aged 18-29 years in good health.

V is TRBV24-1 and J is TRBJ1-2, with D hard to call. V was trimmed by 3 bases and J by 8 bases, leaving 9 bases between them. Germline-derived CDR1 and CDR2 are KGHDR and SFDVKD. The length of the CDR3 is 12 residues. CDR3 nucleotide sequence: TGTGCCACCAGTGATGTGACTTGGGGCTACACCTTC. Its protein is CATSDVTWGYTF.

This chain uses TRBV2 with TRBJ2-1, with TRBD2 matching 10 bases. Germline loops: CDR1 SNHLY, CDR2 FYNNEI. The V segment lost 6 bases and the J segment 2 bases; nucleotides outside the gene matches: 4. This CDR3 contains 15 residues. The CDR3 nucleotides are TGTGCCAGCAGCCAAAGCGGGGGGGCCTACAATGAGCAGTTCTTC. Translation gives CASSQSGGAYNEQFF.

The CDR3 DNA follows: TGTGCCAGCAGTTACTTCAGGCCATTCTCTGGAAACACCATATATTTT. Translating gives CASSYFRPFSGNTIYF. The chain couples TRBV6-2 or TRBV6-3 to TRBJ1-3; D gene unclear. The CDR3 sequence is 16 residues long. Germline CDR1 and CDR2: MNHEY and SVGEGT. V was shortened by 1 base and J by 0 bases, with 10 bases between the two germline ends.

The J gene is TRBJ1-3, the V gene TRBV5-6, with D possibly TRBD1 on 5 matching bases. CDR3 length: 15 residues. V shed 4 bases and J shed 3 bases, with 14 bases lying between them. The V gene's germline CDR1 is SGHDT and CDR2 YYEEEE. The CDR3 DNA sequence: TGTGCCAGCAGCCCGGGGCAGGGTAGTGGAAACACCATATATTTT. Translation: CASSPGQGSGNTIYF.

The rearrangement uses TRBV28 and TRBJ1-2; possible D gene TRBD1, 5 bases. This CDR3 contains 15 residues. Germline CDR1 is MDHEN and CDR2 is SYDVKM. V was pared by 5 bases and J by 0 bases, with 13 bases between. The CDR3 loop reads CASSLLGATNYGYTF. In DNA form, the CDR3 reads TGTGCCAGCAGTCTCCTAGGGGCAACTAACTATGGCTACACCTTC.

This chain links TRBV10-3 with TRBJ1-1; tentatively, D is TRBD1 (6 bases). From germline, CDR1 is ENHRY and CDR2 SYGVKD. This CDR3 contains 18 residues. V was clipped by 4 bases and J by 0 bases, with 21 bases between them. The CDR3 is CAISGPPGSTGLNTEAFF. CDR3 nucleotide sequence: TGTGCCATCAGTGGCCCTCCAGGATCGACAGGATTGAACACTGAAGCTTTCTTT.

As DNA, the CDR3 is TGTGCCACCAGTGATTTAGGGGGGGGCCCACGACAGGACGCCGGGGAGCTGTTTTTT. Amino acids: CATSDLGGGPRQDAGELFF. V gene TRBV24-1 combines with J gene TRBJ2-2, with D perhaps TRBD2 (7 bases). Trimming removed 1 base from V and 6 bases from J, with 23 bases in between. This CDR3 contains 19 residues. From germline, CDR1 is KGHDR and CDR2 SFDVKD.

CDR3 loop: CSASVGQGAKAFF. The CDR3 DNA follows: TGCAGTGCTAGTGTGGGACAGGGCGCCAAAGCTTTCTTT. The chain links TRBV20-1 to TRBJ1-1; 9 nucleotides line up with TRBD1. Germline V gene data show CDR1 as DFQATT and CDR2 as SNEGSKA (reference sequence). This CDR3 contains 13 residues. Trimming at V came to 3 bases and at J to 9 bases, leaving 8 bases not matched to a gene.